There are many counts of the clone carrying this T cell receptor (beta chain). The data stem from a study of blood T cell repertoires in COVID-19. Study-level background: Sites across the United States, Italy and Spain contributed samples from acute and convalescent COVID-19.

The CDR3 is 12 residues long. V gave up 6 bases and J gave up 7 bases, with 10 bases separating them. Germline assignment: CDR1 MNHEY and CDR2 SVGEGT. The assay was immunoSEQ multiplex PCR, and TCRdb's table has in-frame clones only and misses some. The table has 250,000 to 400,000 clones, around 89% seen once. This rearrangement joins TRBV6-2 or TRBV6-3 to TRBJ2-1; D gene ambiguous. The TCR comes from a woman in her thirties with COVID-19, enrolled during active disease. Sequenced material: peripheral blood. CDR3 region: CASSLTPNEQFF. The CDR3 DNA follows: TGTGCCAGCAGCCTTACACCTAATGAGCAGTTCTTC.